Given below is one T cell receptor (beta chain) in context. The data stem from a study of blood T cell repertoires in COVID-19. Study-wide context: Donors in the United States, Italy and Spain gave samples during acute or convalescent COVID-19. Sources were T cells, B-cell-depleted T cells, or PBMCs; the material itself was cDNA or gDNA.

Trimming took 0 bases from V and 9 from J; bases not matched to a gene: 7. This CDR3 spans 15 amino acids. Looked up from germline, CDR1 is LGHDT and CDR2 is YNNKEL (reference sequence). Study processing details: The assay estimated nucleated cells by amplifying reference gene primers. Measured with immunoSEQ multiplex PCR; TCRdb has only the in-frame clones, and not every one. V and J calls and clone size are given by that table; D and trimming were obtained from the DNA. The sample includes over 200,000 clones, over 80% of them seen just once. Sequenced: peripheral blood. The chain uses TRBV3-1 (or the pseudogene TRBV3-2) and TRBJ2-1, with 8 bases aligning to TRBD2. The sequence derives from an older woman with active or convalescent COVID-19. CDR3 region: CASSQEFGRAGEQFF. In DNA, the CDR3 is TGTGCCAGCAGCCAAGAGTTCGGGAGGGCCGGTGAGCAGTTCTTC.